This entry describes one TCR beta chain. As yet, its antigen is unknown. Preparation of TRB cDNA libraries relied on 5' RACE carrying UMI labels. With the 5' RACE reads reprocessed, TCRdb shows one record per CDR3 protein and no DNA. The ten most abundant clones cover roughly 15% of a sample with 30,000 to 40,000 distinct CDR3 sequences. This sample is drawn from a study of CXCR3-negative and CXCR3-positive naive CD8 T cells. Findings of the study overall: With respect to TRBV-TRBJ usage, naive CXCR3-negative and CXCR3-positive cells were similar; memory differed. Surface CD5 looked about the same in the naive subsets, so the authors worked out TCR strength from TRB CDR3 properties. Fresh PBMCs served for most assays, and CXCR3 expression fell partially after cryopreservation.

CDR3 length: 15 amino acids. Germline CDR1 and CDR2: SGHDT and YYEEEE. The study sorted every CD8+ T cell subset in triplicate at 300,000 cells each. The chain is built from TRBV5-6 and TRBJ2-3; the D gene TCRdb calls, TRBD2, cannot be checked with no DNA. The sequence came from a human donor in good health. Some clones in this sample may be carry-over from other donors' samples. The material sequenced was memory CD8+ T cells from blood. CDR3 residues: CASSFMSEGSDTQYF. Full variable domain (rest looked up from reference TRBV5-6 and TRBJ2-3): DAGVTQSPTHLIKTRGQQVTLRCSPKSGHDTVSWYQQALGQGPQFIFQYYEEEERQRGNFPDRFSGHQFPNYSSELNVNALLLGDSALYLCASSFMSEGSDTQYFGPGTRLTVL.